This TCR beta chain was identified during a study of blood T cell repertoires in COVID-19. Study details: There were acute and convalescent COVID-19 samples, and they came from the United States, Italy and Spain. The cDNA or gDNA used as material had been derived from T cells, B-cell-depleted T cells, or PBMCs.

Original data processing: Using reference gene primer amplification, nucleated cell counts were estimated. Clones were sequenced by immunoSEQ multiplex PCR, and TCRdb holds only the in-frame ones, with some missing. V, J and clone size were drawn from that table, and D and trimming were deduced from the DNA. The sample has hundreds of thousands of clones; about 89% are singletons. Germline loops: CDR1 KGHDR, CDR2 SFDVKD. The V gene end was trimmed by 3 bases and the J gene end by 4 bases; junction bases not matched to a gene: 5. There are 18 residues in the CDR3. Sample: peripheral blood. This chain connects TRBV24-1 to TRBJ2-2; 15 bases fit TRBD2. The source of this sequence is a woman aged 50 to 65 who had recovered from COVID-19. The CDR3 loop is CATSDRTSGGVTTGELFF. CDR3 bases: TGTGCCACCAGTGATAGGACTAGCGGGGGGGTGACCACCGGGGAGCTGTTTTTT.